The 31 T cell receptor beta chains below all came from one sample that was sequenced in a study of T cell responses to AZD1222 COVID-19 vaccine. Some clones are missing from TCRdb's copy, which holds only in-frame ones; the method was immunoSEQ multiplex PCR. The sample contains about 150,000 clones, 90% of which appear only once. This sample comprised peripheral blood, obtained 28 days after the second AZD1222 dose. Receptors originate from an adult who received the AZD1222 COVID-19 vaccine.

The V gene is TRBV4-2, the J gene TRBJ2-3, with 13 nucleotides matching TRBD2. The J segment lost 4 bases and the V segment lost 3 bases, leaving 7 bases of the junction unmatched. The CDR3 length is 17 residues. Germline CDR1 is LGHNA and CDR2 is YNFKEQ. In DNA form, the CDR3 reads TGTGCCAGCAGCCAGACCGGGACTAGCGGGACCTCAGATACGCAGTATTTT. It yields the protein CASSQTGTSGTSDTQYF.

This clone has just one count. The chain has TRBV7-9 and TRBJ2-2; unclear D gene. Deletions cut 3 bases from V and 11 bases from J, with 4 bases between. CDR3 size: 10 residues. CDR1 and CDR2 from the germline V gene are SEHNR and FQNEAQ (reference sequence). CDR3 sequence reads: CASSFAELFF. The CDR3 DNA is TGTGCCAGCAGCTTCGCCGAGCTGTTTTTT.

The chain links TRBV29-1 to TRBJ2-7; 11 bases agree with TRBD1. Germline values: CDR1 SQVTM, CDR2 ANQGSEA. Losses at the gene ends were 5 bases for V and 3 bases for J; bases not matched to a gene: 3. The length of the CDR3 is 13 residues. CDR3 loop: CSVSGTGGYEQYF. CDR3 coding DNA: TGCAGCGTTTCCGGGACAGGGGGCTACGAGCAGTACTTC.

This clone was seen once. The chain uses TRBV30 and TRBJ1-2; D is unclear. CDR3 length: 10 amino acids. V was shortened by 1 base and J by 5 bases, with 2 bases between the two germline ends. The germline V gene encodes CDR1 GTSNPN and CDR2 SVGIG (reference sequence). In DNA, the CDR3 is TGTGCCTGGAGTGGTTATGGCTACACCTTC. Protein sequence: CAWSGYGYTF.

V and J are TRBV5-1 and TRBJ2-1; 13 bases fit TRBD2. Germline V CDR1 and CDR2: SGHRS, YFSETQ. The CDR3 has 15 amino acids. V was clipped by 4 bases and J by 4 bases; unmatched bases: 2. The CDR3 here is CASSRTSGGYNEQFF. Written as DNA, the CDR3 is TGCGCCAGCAGCCGGACTAGCGGGGGATACAATGAGCAGTTCTTC.

The chain carries TRBV28 and TRBJ1-1; 7 nucleotides align to TRBD1. Germline values: CDR1 MDHEN, CDR2 SYDVKM. V shed 5 bases, J shed 5 bases, and the junction held 11 bases outside the gene matches. The length of the CDR3 is 15 residues. DNA for the CDR3: TGTGCCAGCAGTCCCAGGGGGGCAGGGAAAACTGAAGCTTTCTTT. Protein product: CASSPRGAGKTEAFF.

The rearrangement joins TRBV5-1 to TRBJ2-3, with unresolved D. Trimming took 1 base from V and 2 from J, leaving 5 bases between them. The CDR3 covers 13 residues. Germline assignment: CDR1 SGHRS and CDR2 YFSETQ. CDR3 sequence (DNA): TGCGCCAGCAGCTTGCCCCCCACAGATACGCAGTATTTT. It yields the protein CASSLPPTDTQYF.

The rearrangement uses TRBV19 and TRBJ1-2, with D tentatively TRBD1 (6 bases). The CDR3 is made up of 12 amino acids. The ends were cut back, 5 bases at V and 5 bases at J, with 9 bases in the middle. CDR1 is LNHDA and CDR2 is SQIVND in the germline V gene (reference sequence). The CDR3 DNA sequence: TGTGCCAGTAGTGTACAGGGATATGGCTACACCTTC. As protein: CASSVQGYGYTF.

The chain joins TRBV11-2 to TRBJ2-5; possibly TRBD1 for D (6 bases). The CDR3 runs to 13 residues. The germline CDR1 and CDR2 sequences are SGHAT and FQNNGV. Trimming stripped 3 bases from V and 4 bases from J, with 9 bases between. The CDR3 spells CASSLWGRETQYF. The DNA for the CDR3 is TGTGCCAGCAGCTTGTGGGGGCGAGAGACCCAGTACTTC. Drawing the rest from reference TRBV11-2 and TRBJ2-5, the complete variable domain is EAGVAQSPRYKIIEKRQSVAFWCNPISGHATLYWYQQILGQGPKLLIQFQNNGVVDDSQLPKDRFSAERLKGVDSTLKIQPAKLEDSAVYLCASSLWGRETQYFGPGTRLLVL.

The rearrangement uses TRBV6-2 or TRBV6-3 and TRBJ2-7; no clear D gene. CDR3 size: 11 residues. Germline V CDR1 and CDR2: MNHEY, SVGEGT. Trimming removed 2 bases from V and 9 bases from J, with 8 bases in between. This CDR3 is CASSYVLGQYF. CDR3 nucleotide sequence: TGTGCCAGCAGTTACGTCTTGGGGCAGTACTTC.

The chain links TRBV5-6 to TRBJ2-2, with TRBD2 matching over 7 bases. CDR3 length equals 17 residues. After removal of 2 bases from V and 1 base from J, the junction contained 8 bases not matched to a gene. Per germline, CDR1 SGHDT and CDR2 YYEEEE. CDR3: CASSLAGRLMNTGELFF. In DNA form, the CDR3 reads TGTGCCAGCAGCTTAGCGGGAAGGCTTATGAACACCGGGGAGCTGTTTTTT.

The chain joins TRBV3-1 (or the pseudogene TRBV3-2) to TRBJ2-1; 7 nucleotides match TRBD2. From germline, CDR1 is LGHDT and CDR2 YNNKEL (reference sequence). The CDR3 consists of 15 residues. V lost 1 base, J lost 4 bases, and 4 bases stayed unmatched. Here the CDR3 DNA reads TGTGCCAGCAGCCAAGGGACTAGGACGTACAATGAGCAGTTCTTC. Translated, it gives CASSQGTRTYNEQFF.

V usage is TRBV27 and J usage is TRBJ2-7; D could derive from TRBD1 or TRBD2 (5 bases each). The CDR3 is made up of 15 amino acids. V dropped 2 bases and J dropped 4 bases, with 15 bases sitting between them. CDR1 and CDR2 from the germline V gene are MNHEY and SMNVEV (reference sequence). The CDR3 sequence is CASSLRGGDAYEQYF. DNA for the CDR3: TGTGCCAGCAGTTTACGGGGTGGGGACGCATACGAGCAGTACTTC.

This chain links TRBV9 with TRBJ2-3; 9 bases align to TRBD1. Looked up from germline, CDR1 is SGDLS and CDR2 is YYNGEE. With V trimmed by 0 bases and J by 0 bases, 2 bases remained unmatched. The CDR3 is 16 amino acids. The CDR3 nucleotides read TGTGCCAGCAGCGTAGTAGGGACAGGGAGCACAGATACGCAGTATTTT. Translated, it gives CASSVVGTGSTDTQYF.

This chain connects TRBV9 to TRBJ1-1; TRBD1 is a possible D gene (5 bases). The CDR3 totals 13 residues. V was shortened by 0 bases and J by 5 bases, with 8 bases between the two germline ends. CDR1 is SGDLS and CDR2 is YYNGEE in the germline V gene. The CDR3 DNA reads TGTGCCAGCAGCGTAGAGGGGAGGACTGAAGCTTTCTTT. Its translation is CASSVEGRTEAFF.

This chain uses TRBV28 with TRBJ1-4; 9 bases line up with TRBD1. In germline, CDR1 is MDHEN, CDR2 SYDVKM. The CDR3 consists of 16 residues. With V trimmed by 3 bases and J by 0 bases, 2 bases remained unmatched. The CDR3: CASSFGTGSTNEKLFF. CDR3 in DNA: TGTGCCAGCAGTTTCGGGACAGGGTCAACTAATGAAAAACTGTTTTTT.

V usage is TRBV7-2 and J usage is TRBJ1-1; D is possibly TRBD1 (5 bases). The CDR3 covers 15 residues. CDR1 is SGHTA, CDR2 FQGNSA, per germline. V gave up 4 bases and J gave up 0 bases, with 12 bases separating them. The CDR3 protein is CASSSGHSMNTEAFF. CDR3 in DNA: TGTGCCAGCAGCTCCGGACATAGTATGAACACTGAAGCTTTCTTT.

The V and J genes are TRBV14 and TRBJ2-7, with 11 nucleotides matching TRBD2. Germline V lookup: CDR1 SGHDN, CDR2 FVKESK. The V segment lost 0 bases and the J segment 0 bases; nucleotides outside the gene matches: 13. The length of the CDR3 is 20 residues. CDR3 sequence: CASSQDRRKGLAASSYEQYF. CDR3 DNA: TGTGCCAGCAGCCAAGATCGCAGGAAGGGACTAGCGGCAAGCTCCTACGAGCAGTACTTC.

J is TRBJ1-6 and V is TRBV6-5; D unresolved. The V gene's germline CDR1 is MNHEY and CDR2 SVGAGI. Trimming took 0 bases from V and 9 from J, leaving 3 bases between them. This CDR3 region has 12 residues. CDR3: CASSYSASPLHF. The CDR3 nucleotides are TGTGCCAGCAGTTACTCAGCTTCACCCCTCCACTTT.

The V gene is TRBV7-2, the J gene TRBJ1-4; 8 nucleotides match TRBD1. Per germline, CDR1 SGHTA and CDR2 FQGNSA. J gave up 7 bases and V 1 base, and 8 bases lay outside the gene matches. The CDR3 length is 16 residues. This CDR3 reads CASSLVPQGAGEKLFF. The CDR3 DNA reads TGTGCCAGCAGCTTAGTTCCGCAGGGGGCAGGTGAAAAACTGTTTTTT.

This sequence joins TRBV28 and TRBJ2-1, with D hard to call. The CDR3 sequence is 11 residues long. Trimming removed 5 bases from V and 9 bases from J, with 8 bases in between. The germline V gene has CDR1 MDHEN and CDR2 SYDVKM. In DNA, the CDR3 is TGTGCCAGCAGTCCATCGAGTGAGCAGTTCTTC. Protein: CASSPSSEQFF.

The gene calls are TRBV7-2 and TRBJ1-1; tentatively, D is TRBD1 (5 bases). Germline V CDR1 and CDR2: SGHTA, FQGNSA. Trimming took off 2 bases at V and 3 bases at J, with 7 bases between the two ends. This CDR3 region has 13 residues. In nucleotides, the CDR3 is TGTGCCAGCAGCTTACCCAGGGACACTGAAGCTTTCTTT. Translation: CASSLPRDTEAFF.

This clone was counted a few times. The chain employs TRBV15 and TRBJ2-7, with D possibly called TRBD1 or TRBD2 (5 bases each). The CDR3 covers 12 residues. CDR1 and CDR2 from the germline V gene are LNHNV and YYDKDF (reference sequence). V dropped 1 base and J dropped 6 bases, with 7 bases sitting between them. The CDR3 coding sequence is TGTGCCACCAGCAGAGGGGACGGCGAGCAGTACTTC. Translation gives CATSRGDGEQYF.

V is TRBV25-1 and J is TRBJ1-5, with D unresolved. Germline assignment: CDR1 MGHDK and CDR2 SYGVNS. There are 16 residues in the CDR3. V lost 2 bases, J lost 0 bases, and 11 bases lay in between. CDR3 DNA: TGTGCCAGCAGTGAACCACGCAGGCTTAGCAATCAGCCCCAGCATTTT. Protein: CASSEPRRLSNQPQHF.

The gene calls are TRBV7-6 and TRBJ1-6; D is uncertain. The germline V gene encodes CDR1 SGHVS and CDR2 FNYEAQ. There are 13 residues in the CDR3. V lost 5 bases, J lost 8 bases, and 10 bases lay in between. CDR3: CASSLGFDSPLHF. The CDR3 nucleotides are TGTGCCAGCAGCCTGGGATTTGATTCACCCCTCCACTTT.

J is TRBJ1-3 and V is TRBV29-1, with D unresolved. Trimming stripped 7 bases from V and 2 bases from J, with 12 bases between. Germline CDR1 SQVTM, CDR2 ANQGSEA. This CDR3 region has 13 residues. CDR3 bases: TGCAGCGCTTTCGAGGGAGCTGGAAACACCATATATTTT. It is translated as CSAFEGAGNTIYF.

The chain joins TRBV6-5 to TRBJ2-7, with D tentatively TRBD1 or TRBD2 (5 bases each). Germline CDR1 reads MNHEY; CDR2 reads SVGAGI. Trimming took 5 bases from V and 3 from J, leaving 11 bases between them. CDR3 length: 13 residues. The DNA for the CDR3 is TGTGCCAGCAGTCCCCGGGACGGCTACGAGCAGTACTTC. Translating it yields CASSPRDGYEQYF.

This clone has a single count. J is TRBJ2-7 and V is TRBV11-2, with 13 bases aligning to TRBD2. This CDR3 has 17 amino acids. Germline CDR1 reads SGHAT; CDR2 reads FQNNGV. The trim removed 0 bases at V and 7 bases at J, leaving 9 bases unmatched. CDR3: CASSLEGGLAGSGEQYF. The CDR3 coding sequence is TGTGCCAGCAGCTTAGAGGGGGGACTAGCGGGAAGTGGGGAGCAGTACTTC.

This chain uses TRBV5-4 with TRBJ2-6, with no clear D. This CDR3 comprises 15 residues. V lost 4 bases, J lost 4 bases, and 12 bases lay in between. Germline lookup yields CDR1 SGHNT and CDR2 YYREEE (reference sequence). As DNA, the CDR3 is TGTGCCAGCAGCCCGACACGTGCGGGGGCCAACGTCCTGACTTTC. It yields the protein CASSPTRAGANVLTF.

The chain joins TRBV27 to TRBJ1-5; D not resolved. Germline lookup yields CDR1 MNHEY and CDR2 SMNVEV (reference sequence). The CDR3 sequence is 17 residues long. V was cut by 4 bases and J by 1 base, with 17 bases left in between. CDR3 sequence: CASSYGQRAKSNQPQHF. The DNA for the CDR3 is TGTGCCAGCAGTTATGGTCAGAGGGCGAAAAGCAATCAGCCCCAGCATTTT.

The chain combines TRBV18 with TRBJ2-5; D gene unclear. Trimming left V 3 bases short and J 5 bases short, with 16 bases between. The germline V gene has CDR1 KGHSH and CDR2 LQKENI. This CDR3 is 15 amino acids long. CDR3 sequence (DNA): TGTGCCAGCTCACCCGGGCAGGTGGGGTTGGAGACCCAGTACTTC. Residues: CASSPGQVGLETQYF.